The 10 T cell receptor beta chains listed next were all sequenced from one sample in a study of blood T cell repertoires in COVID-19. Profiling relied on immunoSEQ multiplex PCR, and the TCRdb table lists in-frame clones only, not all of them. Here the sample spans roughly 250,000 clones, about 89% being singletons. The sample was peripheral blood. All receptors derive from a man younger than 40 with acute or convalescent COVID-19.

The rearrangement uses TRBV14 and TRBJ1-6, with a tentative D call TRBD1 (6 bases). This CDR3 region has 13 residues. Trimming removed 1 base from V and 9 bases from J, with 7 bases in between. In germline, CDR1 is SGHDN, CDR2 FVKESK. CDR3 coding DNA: TGTGCCAGCAGCCAAGGGACAGCTTCACCCCTCCACTTT. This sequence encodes CASSQGTASPLHF.

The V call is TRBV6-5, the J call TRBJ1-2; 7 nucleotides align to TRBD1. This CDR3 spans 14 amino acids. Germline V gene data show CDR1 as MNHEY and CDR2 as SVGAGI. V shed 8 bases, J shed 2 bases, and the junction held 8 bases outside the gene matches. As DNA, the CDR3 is TGTGCCAGCGGCCGACAGGGTGGGAACTATGGCTACACCTTC. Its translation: CASGRQGGNYGYTF.

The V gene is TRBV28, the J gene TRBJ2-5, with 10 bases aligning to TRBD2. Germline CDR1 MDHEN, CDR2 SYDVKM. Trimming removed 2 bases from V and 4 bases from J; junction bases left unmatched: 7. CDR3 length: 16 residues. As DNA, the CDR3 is TGTGCCAGCAGTTTACCAGCTAGCGGGAGTCCAGAGACCCAGTACTTC. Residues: CASSLPASGSPETQYF.

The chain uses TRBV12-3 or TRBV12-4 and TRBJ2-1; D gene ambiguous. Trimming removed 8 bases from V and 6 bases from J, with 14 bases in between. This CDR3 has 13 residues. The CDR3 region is CASSFPAGNEQFF. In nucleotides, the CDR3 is TGTGCCAGCTCGTTTCCTGCAGGCAATGAGCAGTTCTTC.

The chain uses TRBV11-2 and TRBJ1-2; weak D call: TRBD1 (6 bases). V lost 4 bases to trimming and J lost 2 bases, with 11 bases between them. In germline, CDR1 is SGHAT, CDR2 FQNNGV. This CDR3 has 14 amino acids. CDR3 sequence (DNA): TGTGCCAGCAGCTCGGCAGGGGCGAACTATGGCTACACCTTC. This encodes CASSSAGANYGYTF.

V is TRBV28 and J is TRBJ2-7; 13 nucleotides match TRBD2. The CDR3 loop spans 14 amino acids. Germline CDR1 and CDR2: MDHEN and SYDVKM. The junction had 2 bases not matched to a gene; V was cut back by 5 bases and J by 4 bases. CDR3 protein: CASSTSGGAYEQYF. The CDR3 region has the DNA TGTGCCAGCAGTACTAGCGGGGGGGCATACGAGCAGTACTTC.

For the CDR3, the DNA is TGTGCCAGCAGCGTAGGGACTAGCAGAACCGGGGAGCTGTTTTTT. It specifies CASSVGTSRTGELFF. The chain uses TRBV11-2 and TRBJ2-2; 9 bases map to TRBD2. This CDR3 has 15 amino acids. In germline, CDR1 is SGHAT, CDR2 FQNNGV. V lost 5 bases to trimming and J lost 5 bases; unmatched junction nucleotides: 6.

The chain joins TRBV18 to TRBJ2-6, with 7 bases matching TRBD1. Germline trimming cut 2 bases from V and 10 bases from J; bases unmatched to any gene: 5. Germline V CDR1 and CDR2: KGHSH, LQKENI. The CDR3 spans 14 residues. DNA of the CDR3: TGTGCCAGCTCACCAACCGGGACAGTTAACGTCCTGACTTTC. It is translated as CASSPTGTVNVLTF.

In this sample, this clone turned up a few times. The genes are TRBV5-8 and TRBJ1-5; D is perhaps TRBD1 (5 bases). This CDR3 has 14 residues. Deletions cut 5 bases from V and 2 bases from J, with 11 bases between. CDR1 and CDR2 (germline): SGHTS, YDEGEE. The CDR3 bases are TGTGCCAGCAGTCCGACAGACGGCAATCAGCCCCAGCATTTT. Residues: CASSPTDGNQPQHF.

The CDR3 DNA is TGCGCCAGCAGCCCGGGCCCAGGGGTGGGGAGCGAGCAGTACTTC. As protein: CASSPGPGVGSEQYF. J is TRBJ2-7 and V is TRBV5-1, with D tentatively TRBD1 (6 bases). V lost 4 bases, J lost 6 bases, and 20 bases lay in between. The CDR3 spans 15 residues. Germline-derived CDR1 and CDR2 are SGHRS and YFSETQ.